The 22 T cell receptor beta chains reported below all come from one sample, sequenced in a study of blood T cell repertoires in COVID-19. Some clones are missing from TCRdb's copy, which holds only in-frame ones; the method was immunoSEQ multiplex PCR. Among roughly 200,000 clones, around four fifths were seen once, and the ten largest hold approximately 5.1%. The material sequenced was peripheral blood. The receptors stem from a woman in her 70s with active or convalescent COVID-19.

This clone has a single count. The chain has TRBV3-1 (or the pseudogene TRBV3-2) and TRBJ2-1; 10 nucleotides align to TRBD1. V dropped 4 bases and J dropped 5; count of bases not matched to a gene: 2. CDR1 and CDR2 (germline): LGHDT, YNNKEL (reference sequence). The CDR3 spans 14 residues. In nucleotides, the CDR3 is TGTGCCAGCAGCCGGACAGGGGGGGACAATGAGCAGTTCTTC. Its translation is CASSRTGGDNEQFF.

V usage is TRBV5-4 and J usage is TRBJ1-1; a possible D gene is TRBD1 (6 bases). V gave up 1 base and J gave up 3 bases, with 10 bases separating them. The CDR3 has 14 residues. Looked up from germline, CDR1 is SGHNT and CDR2 is YYREEE (reference sequence). The CDR3 loop is CASSLRGSYTEAFF. Written as DNA, the CDR3 is TGTGCCAGCAGCTTGAGGGGGTCGTACACTGAAGCTTTCTTT.

The chain recombines TRBV6-5 with TRBJ1-3; the match to TRBD1 covers 8 bases. This CDR3 is built from 15 residues. V lost 7 bases, J lost 4 bases, and 9 bases stayed unmatched. In germline, CDR1 is MNHEY, CDR2 SVGAGI. CDR3 sequence reads: CASNSGTGEGNTIYF. The CDR3 nucleotides read TGTGCCAGCAACTCCGGGACAGGCGAAGGAAACACCATATATTTT.

V and J are TRBV18 and TRBJ1-1; D remains ambiguous. Germline V gives CDR1 KGHSH, CDR2 LQKENI. The length of the CDR3 is 13 residues. V lost 3 bases and J lost 4, with 9 bases in between. CDR3: CASSPLAGTEAFF. In DNA, the CDR3 is TGTGCCAGCTCACCCCTCGCGGGCACTGAAGCTTTCTTT.

The chain uses TRBV6-5 and TRBJ2-4; TRBD1 matches 7 bases. This CDR3 contains 14 residues. Germline assignment: CDR1 MNHEY and CDR2 SVGAGI. V lost 8 bases to trimming and J lost 0 bases; unmatched junction nucleotides: 4. CDR3 residues: CASRQGLAKNIQYF. In nucleotides, the CDR3 is TGTGCCAGCCGACAGGGCTTAGCCAAAAACATTCAGTACTTC.

This rearrangement joins TRBV5-1 to TRBJ2-3; TRBD1 might be the D (6 bases). The CDR3 is 16 amino acids. The V end was cut by 3 bases, the J end by 2 bases, with 16 bases between. CDR1 is SGHRS, CDR2 YFSETQ, per germline. The DNA for the CDR3 is TGCGCCAGCAGCTCCGGGACACCCTACCCCACAGATACGCAGTATTTT. Translated: CASSSGTPYPTDTQYF.

The V call is TRBV29-1, the J call TRBJ2-5; 8 nucleotides line up with TRBD1. V lost 3 bases and J lost 4; bases outside the gene matches: 7. Germline values: CDR1 SQVTM, CDR2 ANQGSEA. The CDR3 is made up of 14 amino acids. CDR3 bases: TGCAGCGTTGAGGCAGGGGGCCGGCCAGAGACCCAGTACTTC. Amino acid sequence: CSVEAGGRPETQYF.

In nucleotides, the CDR3 is TGTGCCAGCAGCCCCGGCAGGACCGGCGGGAATGAGCAGTTCTTC. Residues: CASSPGRTGGNEQFF. The rearrangement links TRBV28 to TRBJ2-1; maybe TRBD2 (5 bases). V dropped 6 bases and J dropped 7 bases, with 19 bases sitting between them. The length of the CDR3 is 15 residues. Germline V gene sequence: CDR1 MDHEN, CDR2 SYDVKM.

As concerns this clone: The same CDR3 arises from other DNA sequences in this sample as well. The chain uses TRBV9 and TRBJ1-1; a weak D match, TRBD1 (6 bases). The CDR3 contains 14 residues. Germline V gives CDR1 SGDLS, CDR2 YYNGEE. Trimming shortened V by 2 bases and J by 1 base, and 9 bases separated the two germline ends. CDR3 in DNA: TGTGCCAGCAGCGTTAGACAGGAGAACACTGAAGCTTTCTTT. This sequence encodes CASSVRQENTEAFF.

The chain joins TRBV19 to TRBJ2-3; D is undetermined. This CDR3 spans 15 amino acids. V lost 3 bases to trimming and J lost 3 bases, with 13 bases between them. The germline V gene has CDR1 LNHDA and CDR2 SQIVND (reference sequence). DNA of the CDR3: TGTGCCAGTAGTATTGTTTCGAGTAAGACAGATACGCAGTATTTT. Translation gives CASSIVSSKTDTQYF.

Here the CDR3 reads CASSLKQGNYNEQFF. The DNA of the CDR3 is TGCGCCAGCAGCTTAAAACAGGGGAACTACAATGAGCAGTTCTTC. V and J are TRBV5-1 and TRBJ2-1, with 7 bases that match TRBD1. V was pared by 2 bases and J by 3 bases, with 5 bases of the junction left unmatched. CDR1 and CDR2 from the germline V gene are SGHRS and YFSETQ. The CDR3 totals 15 residues.

Turning to this clone: Other DNA variants within this sample encode the same CDR3. V is TRBV3-1 (or the pseudogene TRBV3-2) and J is TRBJ2-1, with no clear D. The V gene's germline CDR1 is LGHDT and CDR2 YNNKEL (reference sequence). The CDR3 has 12 amino acids. V gave up 1 base and J gave up 10 bases, with 8 bases separating them. The CDR3 nucleotides are TGTGCCAGCAGCCAAGCGCGAGTGGAGCAGTTCTTC. Amino acid sequence: CASSQARVEQFF.

The chain recombines TRBV29-1 with TRBJ2-5; 7 bases fit TRBD2. This CDR3 has 14 amino acids. Germline V gene lookup returns CDR1 SQVTM and CDR2 ANQGSEA. The ends lost 4 bases at V and 0 bases at J; junction bases unmatched: 5. In DNA, the CDR3 is TGCAGCGTTGCCGGTAGCGGGTACCAAGAGACCCAGTACTTC. Translating it yields CSVAGSGYQETQYF.

The chain recombines TRBV28 with TRBJ2-3; 9 nucleotides align to TRBD1. CDR1 and CDR2 from the germline V gene are MDHEN and SYDVKM. V was pared by 8 bases and J by 5 bases, with 11 bases of the junction left unmatched. The CDR3 has 15 amino acids. CDR3 bases: TGTGCCAGCCGGACGGGACAGGGTGGGAGAGATACGCAGTATTTT. Its protein is CASRTGQGGRDTQYF. Supplemented by reference TRBV28 and TRBJ2-3, the full variable domain reads DVKVTQSSRYLVKRTGEKVFLECVQDMDHENMFWYRQDPGLGLRLIYFSYDVKMKEKGDIPEGYSVSREKKERFSLILESASTNQTSMYLCASRTGQGGRDTQYFGPGTRLTVL.

The chain recombines TRBV5-1 with TRBJ2-7; 10 positions agree with TRBD2. The germline CDR1 and CDR2 sequences are SGHRS and YFSETQ. The ends lost 0 bases at V and 4 bases at J; junction bases unmatched: 7. This CDR3 is 16 amino acids long. The CDR3 reads CASSLDSGTSVYEQYF. Here the CDR3 DNA reads TGCGCCAGCAGCTTGGACAGCGGGACTAGCGTGTACGAGCAGTACTTC.

CDR3 in amino acids: CASSLGLAGRETQYF. DNA of the CDR3: TGTGCCAGCAGCTTGGGACTAGCGGGACGGGAGACCCAGTACTTC. This chain links TRBV5-8 with TRBJ2-5, with 11 bases matching TRBD2. Losses at the gene ends were 0 bases for V and 5 bases for J; bases not matched to a gene: 3. Germline-derived CDR1 and CDR2 are SGHTS and YDEGEE. The CDR3 has 15 residues.

The chain has TRBV2 and TRBJ1-2; TRBD1 agrees at 7 bases. The germline V gene has CDR1 SNHLY and CDR2 FYNNEI. The CDR3 runs 13 residues. Trimming took 7 bases from V and 3 from J; bases not matched to a gene: 5. CDR3 nucleotide sequence: TGTGCCAGCACCCTGGACAGGTACTATGGCTACACCTTC. Protein: CASTLDRYYGYTF. Full variable domain (outside the CDR3, taken from reference TRBV2 and TRBJ1-2): EPEVTQTPSHQVTQMGQEVILRCVPISNHLYFYWYRQILGQKVEFLVSFYNNEISEKSEIFDDQFSVERPDGSNFTLKIRSTKLEDSAMYFCASTLDRYYGYTFGSGTRLTVV.

There are a few counts of this clone. The chain recombines TRBV6-6 with TRBJ1-2; 7 bases fit TRBD1. The CDR3 runs to 12 residues. Germline-derived CDR1 and CDR2 are MNHNY and SVGAGI (reference sequence). V shed 9 bases, J shed 8 bases, and the junction held 9 bases outside the gene matches. DNA for the CDR3: TGTGCCAGTAAGGAGGGGGCTGAAGGCTACACCTTC. It translates to CASKEGAEGYTF.

The V gene is TRBV9, the J gene TRBJ2-2; no definite D call. The CDR3 consists of 13 residues. V was trimmed by 2 bases and J by 6 bases, leaving 8 bases between them. Germline V gene lookup returns CDR1 SGDLS and CDR2 YYNGEE. The CDR3 is CASSVRTAGELFF. The CDR3 DNA is TGTGCCAGCAGCGTTAGAACAGCCGGGGAGCTGTTTTTT.

This rearrangement joins TRBV28 to TRBJ2-2, with 14 bases lining up with TRBD2. Germline CDR1 reads MDHEN; CDR2 reads SYDVKM. V gave up 6 bases and J gave up 0 bases; unmatched junction bases: 9. The length of the CDR3 is 19 residues. The CDR3 nucleotides are TGTGCCAGCAGGGCGGGACTAGCGGGAGCGCTGCCGAACACCGGGGAGCTGTTTTTT. Translation gives CASRAGLAGALPNTGELFF.

J is TRBJ2-3 and V is TRBV3-1 (or the pseudogene TRBV3-2); D remains ambiguous. CDR1 is LGHDT, CDR2 YNNKEL, per germline (reference sequence). The germline V and J ends were trimmed by 3 bases and 4 bases, with 8 bases remaining between them. The CDR3 is 13 residues long. In DNA form, the CDR3 reads TGTGCCAGCAGCCAGTTCATTTCAGATACGCAGTATTTT. It specifies CASSQFISDTQYF.

J is TRBJ2-7 and V is TRBV6-5; TRBD2 matches 7 bases. Germline CDR1 and CDR2: MNHEY and SVGAGI. The CDR3 consists of 14 residues. With V trimmed by 7 bases and J by 4 bases, 10 bases remained unmatched. CDR3 region: CASTDGLGIYEQYF. In DNA form, the CDR3 reads TGTGCCAGCACCGATGGACTAGGGATTTACGAGCAGTACTTC.